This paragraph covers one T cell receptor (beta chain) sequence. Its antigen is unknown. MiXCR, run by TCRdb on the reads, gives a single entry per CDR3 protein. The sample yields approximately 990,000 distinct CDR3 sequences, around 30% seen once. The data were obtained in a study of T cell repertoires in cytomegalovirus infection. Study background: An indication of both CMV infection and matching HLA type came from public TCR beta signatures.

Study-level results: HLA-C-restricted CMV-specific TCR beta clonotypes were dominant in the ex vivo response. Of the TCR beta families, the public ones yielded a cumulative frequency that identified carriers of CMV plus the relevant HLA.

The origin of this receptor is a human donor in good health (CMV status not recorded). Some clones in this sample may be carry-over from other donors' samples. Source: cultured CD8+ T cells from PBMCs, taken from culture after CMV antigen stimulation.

In DNA form, the CDR3 reads TGCGCCAGCAGTGTCGTTTCCCGGGGGGTTTTCACAGATACGCAGTATTTT. It codes for CASSVVSRGVFTDTQYF. V usage is TRBV10-2 and J usage is TRBJ2-3; TRBD2 aligns across 7 bases. The CDR3 is 17 amino acids. The V gene end was trimmed by 4 bases and the J gene end by 2 bases; junction bases not matched to a gene: 12. Germline CDR1 WSHSY, CDR2 SAAADI.